This T cell receptor (beta chain) was retrieved from a study of persistence of HIV-infected CD4 T cells. The libraries were made with immunoSEQ version 4 in survey mode. The data were produced by immunoSEQ multiplex PCR, yet TCRdb's version contains in-frame clones alone and is incomplete. The top ten hold 1.7% of the sample, which has roughly 64,000 clones, roughly 75% seen once. Comment on this clone: What it binds is not known.

Cells were stimulated with overlapping HIV-1 Gag 15-mer peptides. Sorted nonresponding memory CD4+ T cells were CD40L-negative, CD69-negative, CD45RO-high. Donors were HIV-1-infected adults who began suppressive ART during chronic infection. This CDR3 spans 12 amino acids. CDR1 is MNHEY, CDR2 SVGAGI, per germline. The V end lost 6 bases, the J end lost 4 bases, and 9 bases lay between the germline ends. Sequenced here: CD4+ T cells sorted from PBMCs after roughly 20-hour stimulation, sampled from a patient who received antiretroviral therapy. This TCR was recovered from an adult man with HIV who was CMV-seropositive. The chain has TRBV6-5 and TRBJ1-2; D may be TRBD1 (5 bases). The CDR3 here is CASSRVAYGYTF. In DNA form, the CDR3 reads TGTGCCAGCAGCAGGGTTGCCTATGGCTACACCTTC.